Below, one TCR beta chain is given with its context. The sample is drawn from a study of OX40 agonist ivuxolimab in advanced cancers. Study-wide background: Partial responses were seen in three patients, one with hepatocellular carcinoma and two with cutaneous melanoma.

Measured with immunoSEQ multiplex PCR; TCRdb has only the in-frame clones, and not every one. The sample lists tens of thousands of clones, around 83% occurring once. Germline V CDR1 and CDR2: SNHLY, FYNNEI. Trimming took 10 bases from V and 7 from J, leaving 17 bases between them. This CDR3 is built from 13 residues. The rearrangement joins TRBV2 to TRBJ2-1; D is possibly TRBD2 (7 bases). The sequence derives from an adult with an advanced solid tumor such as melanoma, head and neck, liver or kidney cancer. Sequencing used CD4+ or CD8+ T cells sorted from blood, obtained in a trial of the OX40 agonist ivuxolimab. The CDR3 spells CATRGGGRNEQFF. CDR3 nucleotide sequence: TGTGCCACCCGGGGAGGGGGTCGAAATGAGCAGTTCTTC.